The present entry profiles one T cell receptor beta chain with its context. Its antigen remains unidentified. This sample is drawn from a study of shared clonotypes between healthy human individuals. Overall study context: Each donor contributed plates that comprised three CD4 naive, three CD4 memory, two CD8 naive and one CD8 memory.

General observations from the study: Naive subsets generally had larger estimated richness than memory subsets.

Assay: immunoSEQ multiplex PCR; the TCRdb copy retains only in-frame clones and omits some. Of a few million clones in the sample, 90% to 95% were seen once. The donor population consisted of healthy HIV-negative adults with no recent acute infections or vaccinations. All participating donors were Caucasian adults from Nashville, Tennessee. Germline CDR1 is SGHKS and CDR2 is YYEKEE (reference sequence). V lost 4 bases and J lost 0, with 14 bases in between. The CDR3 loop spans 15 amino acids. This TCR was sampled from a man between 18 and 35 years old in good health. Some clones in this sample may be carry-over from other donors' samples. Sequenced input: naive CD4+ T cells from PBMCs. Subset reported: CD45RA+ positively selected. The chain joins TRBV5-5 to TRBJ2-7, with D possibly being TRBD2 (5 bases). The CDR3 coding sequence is TGTGCCAGCAGCCTCCAAGGGAGTGTCTCCTACGAGCAGTACTTC. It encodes CASSLQGSVSYEQYF.